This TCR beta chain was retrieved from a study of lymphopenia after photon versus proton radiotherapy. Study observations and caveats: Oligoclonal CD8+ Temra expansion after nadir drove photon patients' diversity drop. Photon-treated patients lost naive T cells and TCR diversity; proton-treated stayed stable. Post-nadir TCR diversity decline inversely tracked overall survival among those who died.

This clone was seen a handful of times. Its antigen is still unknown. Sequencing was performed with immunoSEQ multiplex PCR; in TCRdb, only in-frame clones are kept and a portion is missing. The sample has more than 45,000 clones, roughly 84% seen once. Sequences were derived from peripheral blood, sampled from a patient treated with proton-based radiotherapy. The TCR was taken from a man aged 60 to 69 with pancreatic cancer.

The CDR3 region has the DNA TGTGCCAGTACTTGGACAAGGGGGGAGGGCGAGCAGTACTTC. It yields the protein CASTWTRGEGEQYF. This chain joins TRBV19 and TRBJ2-7, with D perhaps TRBD2 (7 bases). Deletions cut 7 bases from V and 6 bases from J, with 19 bases between. CDR1 is LNHDA and CDR2 is SQIVND in the germline V gene (reference sequence). The CDR3 contains 14 residues. Full variable domain (outside the CDR3, taken from reference TRBV19 and TRBJ2-7): DGGITQSPKYLFRKEGQNVTLSCEQNLNHDAMYWYRQDPGQGLRLIYYSQIVNDFQKGDIAEGYSVSREKKESFPLTVTSAQKNPTAFYLCASTWTRGEGEQYFGPGTRLTVT.